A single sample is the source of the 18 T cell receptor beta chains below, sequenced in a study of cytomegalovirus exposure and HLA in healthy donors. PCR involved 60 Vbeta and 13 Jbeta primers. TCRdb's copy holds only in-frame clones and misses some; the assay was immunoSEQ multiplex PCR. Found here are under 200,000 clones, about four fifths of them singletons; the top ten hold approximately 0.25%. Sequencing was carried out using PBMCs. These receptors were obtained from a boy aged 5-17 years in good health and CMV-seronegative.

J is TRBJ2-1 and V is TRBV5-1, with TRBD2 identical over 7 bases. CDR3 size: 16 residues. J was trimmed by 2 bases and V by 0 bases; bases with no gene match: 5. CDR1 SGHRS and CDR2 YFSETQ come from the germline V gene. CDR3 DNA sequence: TGCGCCAGCAGCTTGGAAGCTAGCGGCCCCTACAATGAGCAGTTCTTC. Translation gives CASSLEASGPYNEQFF.

The CDR3 loop reads CASSVQGSGGYTF. CDR3 sequence (DNA): TGTGCCAGCAGCGTACAAGGTTCCGGGGGCTACACCTTC. The genes are TRBV9 and TRBJ1-2; D remains unclear. Trimming took off 1 base at V and 8 bases at J, with 12 bases between the two ends. CDR1 is SGDLS and CDR2 is YYNGEE in the germline V gene. The CDR3 has 13 residues.

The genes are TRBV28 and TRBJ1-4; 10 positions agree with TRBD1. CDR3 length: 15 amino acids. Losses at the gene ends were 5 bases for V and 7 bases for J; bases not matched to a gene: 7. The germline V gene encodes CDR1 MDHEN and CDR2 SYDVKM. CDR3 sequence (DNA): TGTGCCAGCAGTCCTACGGACAGGGGGTCTGAAAAACTGTTTTTT. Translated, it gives CASSPTDRGSEKLFF.

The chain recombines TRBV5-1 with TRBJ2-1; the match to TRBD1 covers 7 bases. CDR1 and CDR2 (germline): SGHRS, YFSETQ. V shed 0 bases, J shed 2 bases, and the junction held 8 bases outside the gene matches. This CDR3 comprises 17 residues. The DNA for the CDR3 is TGCGCCAGCAGCTTGGAAGCGACAGGGTCGGCCTACAATGAGCAGTTCTTC. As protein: CASSLEATGSAYNEQFF.

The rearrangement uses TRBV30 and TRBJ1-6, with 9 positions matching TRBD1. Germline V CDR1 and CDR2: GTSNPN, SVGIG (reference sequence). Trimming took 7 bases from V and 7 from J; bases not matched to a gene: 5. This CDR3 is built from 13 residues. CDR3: CASQTGGNSPLHF. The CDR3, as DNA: TGTGCCTCCCAGACAGGGGGGAATTCACCCCTCCACTTT.

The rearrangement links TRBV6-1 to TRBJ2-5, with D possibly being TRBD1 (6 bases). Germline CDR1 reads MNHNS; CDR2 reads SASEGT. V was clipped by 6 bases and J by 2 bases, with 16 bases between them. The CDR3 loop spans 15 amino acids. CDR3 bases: TGTGCCAGCAGCCCGGGACACTTGCTACAAGAGACCCAGTACTTC. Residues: CASSPGHLLQETQYF.

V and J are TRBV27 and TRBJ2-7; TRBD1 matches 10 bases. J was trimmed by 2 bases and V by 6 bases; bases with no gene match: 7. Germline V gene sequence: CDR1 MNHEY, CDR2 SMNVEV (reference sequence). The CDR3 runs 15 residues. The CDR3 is CASSRGQGLAYEQYF. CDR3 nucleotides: TGTGCCAGCAGCCGGGGACAGGGGTTGGCCTACGAGCAGTACTTC.

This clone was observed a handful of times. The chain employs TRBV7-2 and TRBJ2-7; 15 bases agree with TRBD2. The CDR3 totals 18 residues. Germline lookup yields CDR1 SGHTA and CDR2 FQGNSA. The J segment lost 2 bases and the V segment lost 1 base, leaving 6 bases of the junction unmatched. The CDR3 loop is CASSLEGLAGGTAYEQYF. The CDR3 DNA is TGTGCCAGCAGCTTAGAGGGACTAGCGGGGGGTACCGCCTACGAGCAGTACTTC.

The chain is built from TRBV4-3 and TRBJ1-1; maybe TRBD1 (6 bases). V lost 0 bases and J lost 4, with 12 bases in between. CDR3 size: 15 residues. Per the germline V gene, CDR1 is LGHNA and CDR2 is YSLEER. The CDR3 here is CASSQDPDRPTEAFF. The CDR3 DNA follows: TGCGCCAGCAGCCAAGACCCGGACAGACCCACTGAAGCTTTCTTT.

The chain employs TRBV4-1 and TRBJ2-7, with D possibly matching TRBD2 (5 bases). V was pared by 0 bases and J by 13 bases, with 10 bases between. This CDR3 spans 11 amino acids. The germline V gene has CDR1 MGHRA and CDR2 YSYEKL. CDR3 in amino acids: CASSQEEEVYF. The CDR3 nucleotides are TGCGCCAGCAGCCAAGAGGAGGAGGTTTACTTC.

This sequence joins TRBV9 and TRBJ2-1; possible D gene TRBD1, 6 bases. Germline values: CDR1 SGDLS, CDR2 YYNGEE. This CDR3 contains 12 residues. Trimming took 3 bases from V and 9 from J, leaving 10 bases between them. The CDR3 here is CASSAQGLEQFF. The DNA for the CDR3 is TGTGCCAGCAGCGCACAGGGTCTTGAGCAGTTCTTC.

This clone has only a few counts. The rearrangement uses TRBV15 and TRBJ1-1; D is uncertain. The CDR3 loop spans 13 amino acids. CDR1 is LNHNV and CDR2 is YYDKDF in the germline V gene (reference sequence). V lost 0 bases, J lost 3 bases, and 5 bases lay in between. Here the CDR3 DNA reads TGTGCCACCAGCAGAGACCCTTACACTGAAGCTTTCTTT. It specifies CATSRDPYTEAFF.

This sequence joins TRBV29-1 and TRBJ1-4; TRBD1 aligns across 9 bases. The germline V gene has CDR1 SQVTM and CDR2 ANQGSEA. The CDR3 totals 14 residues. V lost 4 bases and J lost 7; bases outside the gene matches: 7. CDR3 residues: CSVALGQGIEKLFF. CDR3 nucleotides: TGCAGCGTTGCCTTGGGACAGGGTATTGAAAAACTGTTTTTT.

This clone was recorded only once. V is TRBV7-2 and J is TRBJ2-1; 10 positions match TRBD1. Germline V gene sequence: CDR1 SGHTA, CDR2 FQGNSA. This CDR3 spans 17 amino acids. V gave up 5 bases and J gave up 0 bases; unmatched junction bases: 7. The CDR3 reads CASSSRTGGGSYNEQFF. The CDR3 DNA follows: TGTGCCAGCAGCAGTCGGACAGGGGGAGGCTCCTACAATGAGCAGTTCTTC.

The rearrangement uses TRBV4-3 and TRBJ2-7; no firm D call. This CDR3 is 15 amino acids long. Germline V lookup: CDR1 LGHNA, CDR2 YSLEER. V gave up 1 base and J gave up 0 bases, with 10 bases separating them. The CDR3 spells CASSQGWANSYEQYF. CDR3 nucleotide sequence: TGCGCCAGCAGCCAAGGCTGGGCAAACTCCTACGAGCAGTACTTC.

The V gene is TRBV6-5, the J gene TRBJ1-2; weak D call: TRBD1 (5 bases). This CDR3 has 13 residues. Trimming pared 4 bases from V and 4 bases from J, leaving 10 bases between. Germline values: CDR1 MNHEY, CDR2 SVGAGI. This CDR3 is CASSSGTFYGYTF. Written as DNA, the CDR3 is TGTGCCAGCAGTTCCGGGACTTTCTATGGCTACACCTTC.

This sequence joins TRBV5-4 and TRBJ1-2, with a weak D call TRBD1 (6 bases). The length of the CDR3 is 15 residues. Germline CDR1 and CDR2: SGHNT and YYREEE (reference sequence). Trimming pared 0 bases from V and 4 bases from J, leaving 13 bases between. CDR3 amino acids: CASSLASPGAYGYTF. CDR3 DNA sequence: TGTGCCAGCAGCTTGGCCTCCCCAGGGGCCTATGGCTACACCTTC.

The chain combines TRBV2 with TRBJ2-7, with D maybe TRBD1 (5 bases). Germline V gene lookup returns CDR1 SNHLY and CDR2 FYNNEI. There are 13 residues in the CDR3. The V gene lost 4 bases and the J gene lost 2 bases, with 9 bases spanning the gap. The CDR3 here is CASSGKGPYEQYF. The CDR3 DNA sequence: TGTGCCAGCAGTGGTAAGGGGCCCTACGAGCAGTACTTC.